Included here is one T cell receptor (beta chain) sequence, with context. Its target is not known. This specimen belongs to a study of shared clonotypes between healthy human individuals. Study details: Researchers assigned three CD4 naive, three CD4 memory, two CD8 naive and one CD8 memory plate to each donor. Study results and caveats: Shared clonotypes: 4.5% to 5% naive CD4, approximately 3.4% naive CD8, roughly 2.2% memory CD4, under 0.5% memory CD8. Larger estimated richness was generally recorded for naive subsets relative to memory subsets.

The repertoire was sequenced with immunoSEQ multiplex PCR; TCRdb's copy has only in-frame clones and lacks some. This table has roughly 2.1 million clones, 85% to 95% appearing once. Cells designated naive CD8 were CD45RO-negative and were positively selected for CCR7, with terminally differentiated effector memory CD45RA+ cells excluded. J was trimmed by 7 bases and V by 5 bases; bases with no gene match: 6. Per the germline V gene, CDR1 is MDHEN and CDR2 is SYDVKM. This CDR3 spans 13 amino acids. The sample comprised naive CD8+ T cells from PBMCs. V is TRBV28 and J is TRBJ2-7; TRBD2 matches 9 bases. The receptor comes from a young man in good health. Some clones in this sample may be carry-over from other donors' samples. The CDR3 DNA follows: TGTGCCAGCAGTCCAGCACTAGCGGGTGAGCAGTACTTC. It is translated as CASSPALAGEQYF.